This T cell receptor (beta chain) was profiled in a study of blood T cells in healthy people across ages. Alongside a J-beta primer mix, a sample-barcoded 5' primer served in a second PCR lasting roughly 6 to 12 cycles. All cDNA molecules were each tagged by a template-switch adaptor with 12 random nucleotides. Each CDR3 protein is one row after TCRdb ran MiXCR on the 5' RACE reads. The profile shows approximately 800,000 distinct CDR3 sequences, around 24% of them singletons. Study outcomes and limitations: Naive T cell percentage by flow cytometry tracked strongly with beta diversity.

In germline, CDR1 is SQVTM, CDR2 ANQGSEA. The CDR3 sequence is 12 residues long. Trimming stripped 7 bases from V and 2 bases from J, with 11 bases between. This clonotype was detected only a few times. Its antigen is not known. Each of the donors had around 10 milliliters of peripheral blood drawn into EDTA-treated Vacutainer tubes. The sample was also linked to a second study, of T cells of mothers and their children. That report notes: The TCR beta CDR3 read count exceeded 9.5 million for each mother and was about 2.7 million for each child.

The sequence came from a boy younger than 18 in good health. The chain joins TRBV29-1 to TRBJ2-5; the D is unclear. The specimen sequenced was blood. CDR3 protein: CSALTSQETQYF. The CDR3 nucleotides are TGCAGCGCGCTCACGAGTCAAGAGACCCAGTACTTC.